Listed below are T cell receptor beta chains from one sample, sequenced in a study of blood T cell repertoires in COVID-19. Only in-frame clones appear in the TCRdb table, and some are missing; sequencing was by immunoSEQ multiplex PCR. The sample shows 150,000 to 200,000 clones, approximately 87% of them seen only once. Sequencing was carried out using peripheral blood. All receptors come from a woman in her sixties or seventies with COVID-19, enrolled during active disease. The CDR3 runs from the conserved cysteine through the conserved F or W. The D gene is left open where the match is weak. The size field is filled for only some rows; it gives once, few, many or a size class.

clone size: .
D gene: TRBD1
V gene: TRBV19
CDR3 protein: CASSVTGGNSPLHF

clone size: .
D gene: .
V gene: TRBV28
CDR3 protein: CASIQDINQPQHF

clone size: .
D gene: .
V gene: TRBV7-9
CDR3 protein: CASSSGLPSGNTIYF

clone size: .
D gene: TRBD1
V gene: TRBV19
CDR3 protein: CASGQGYNTEAFF

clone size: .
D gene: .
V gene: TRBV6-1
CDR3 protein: CASSDRGSEQPQHF

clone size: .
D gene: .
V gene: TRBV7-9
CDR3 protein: CASSLAAAHTDTQYF

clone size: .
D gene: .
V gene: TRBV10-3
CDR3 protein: CAIMGGPSSYEQYF

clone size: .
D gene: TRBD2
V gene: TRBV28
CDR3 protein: CASSDPGLERDEQYF

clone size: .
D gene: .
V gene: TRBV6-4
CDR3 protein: CASSDSGGDLYGYTF

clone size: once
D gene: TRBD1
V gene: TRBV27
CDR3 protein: CASRRQGMNTEAFF

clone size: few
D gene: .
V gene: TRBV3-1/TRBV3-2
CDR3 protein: CASSQVLSPLHF

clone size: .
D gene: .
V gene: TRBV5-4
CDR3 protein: CASSWPGMGREQFF

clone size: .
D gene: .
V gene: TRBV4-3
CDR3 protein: CASSLGRNTGELFF

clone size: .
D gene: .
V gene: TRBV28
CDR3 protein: CASSLAGYGYTF

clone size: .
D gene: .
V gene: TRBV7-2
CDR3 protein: CASSLMGGANTDTQYF

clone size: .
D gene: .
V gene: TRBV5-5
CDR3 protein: CASSPPGGAGGYTF

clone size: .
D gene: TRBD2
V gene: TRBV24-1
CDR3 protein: CAASDSTRAGGKETQYF

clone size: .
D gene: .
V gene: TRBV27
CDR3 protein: CASSTAGNKNIQYF

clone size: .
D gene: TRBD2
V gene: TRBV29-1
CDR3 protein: CSSSGLAGSDTQYF

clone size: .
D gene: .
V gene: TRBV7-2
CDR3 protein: CASTPTGGSNYGYTF

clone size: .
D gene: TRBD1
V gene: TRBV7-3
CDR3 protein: CASSPGTVGEQYF

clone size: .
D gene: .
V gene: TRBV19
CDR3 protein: CASSSRAETQYF

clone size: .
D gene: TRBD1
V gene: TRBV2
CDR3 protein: CASSSGQGPNDEAFF

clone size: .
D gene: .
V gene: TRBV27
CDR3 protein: CASSDFKNIQYF